These 9 T cell receptor beta chains were sequenced from one sample in a study of blood T cell repertoires in COVID-19. The data were produced by immunoSEQ multiplex PCR, yet TCRdb's version contains in-frame clones alone and is incomplete. The sample has around 270,000 clones; 86% are singletons. Sequences were obtained from peripheral blood. The receptors stem from a middle-aged man who had recovered from COVID-19.

This clone was recorded only once. The rearrangement uses TRBV6-2 or TRBV6-3 and TRBJ2-7; TRBD1 aligns across 8 bases. Germline lookup yields CDR1 MNHEY and CDR2 SVGEGT. V shed 6 bases and J 3 bases; nucleotides not matched to a gene: 10. This CDR3 region has 15 residues. Here the CDR3 DNA reads TGTGCCAGCAGCGAGGGTGGGACAGGAAACTACGAGCAGTACTTC. Its protein product is CASSEGGTGNYEQYF.

Concerning this clone: The junction shows a germline mismatch at one end, possibly a read error. J is TRBJ2-2 and V is TRBV9; 7 nucleotides line up with TRBD1. CDR1 SGDLS and CDR2 YYNGEE come from the germline V gene. The CDR3 loop spans 14 amino acids. The CDR3 spells CTSSATGQTGELFF. The CDR3 nucleotides are TGTACCAGCAGCGCGACAGGGCAGACCGGGGAGCTGTTTTTT.

A few counts support this clone. The rearrangement uses TRBV29-1 and TRBJ1-2; no definite D call. Trimming left V 4 bases short and J 8 bases short, with 14 bases between. This CDR3 has 12 amino acids. Germline CDR1 reads SQVTM; CDR2 reads ANQGSEA. The CDR3: CSVVTTLEGYTF. CDR3 in DNA: TGCAGCGTTGTTACAACGCTGGAGGGCTACACCTTC.

The rearrangement links TRBV4-1 to TRBJ2-1; 12 nucleotides line up with TRBD2. The CDR3 runs 16 residues. CDR1 MGHRA and CDR2 YSYEKL come from the germline V gene. V was clipped by 4 bases and J by 8 bases; unmatched bases: 9. The CDR3 DNA reads TGCGCCAGCAGCCGACCTAGCGGGGGGGGTCGGGATGAGCAGTTCTTC. Translating it yields CASSRPSGGGRDEQFF.

V is TRBV27 and J is TRBJ2-1, with 8 bases identical to TRBD1. The CDR3 runs to 11 residues. Germline loops: CDR1 MNHEY, CDR2 SMNVEV (reference sequence). J was trimmed by 9 bases and V by 7 bases; bases with no gene match: 2. The CDR3 sequence: CASIQGAEQFF. The CDR3 region has the DNA TGTGCCAGCATCCAGGGGGCTGAGCAGTTCTTC.

This clone was counted a few times. The chain is built from TRBV5-6 and TRBJ1-6; the D is unclear. Looked up from germline, CDR1 is SGHDT and CDR2 is YYEEEE. The CDR3 extends over 15 amino acids. Between the trimmed V and J ends, which lost 4 bases and 10 bases, there was a span of 18 bases. CDR3 sequence (DNA): TGTGCCAGCAGCCCAGAGGCGGGCCGTAACTCACCCCTCCACTTT. Protein sequence: CASSPEAGRNSPLHF.

This sequence joins TRBV19 and TRBJ2-5, with a tentative D call TRBD1 (5 bases). Deletions cut 4 bases from V and 4 bases from J, with 16 bases between. CDR3 length: 15 residues. The germline V gene encodes CDR1 LNHDA and CDR2 SQIVND (reference sequence). This CDR3 reads CASSRARANLETQYF. In DNA, the CDR3 is TGTGCCAGTAGTAGGGCCAGGGCTAATTTAGAGACCCAGTACTTC.

The V call is TRBV6-2 or TRBV6-3, the J call TRBJ2-7; 7 positions agree with TRBD1. Trimming at V came to 5 bases and at J to 10 bases, leaving 14 bases not matched to a gene. The CDR3 extends over 14 amino acids. The V gene's germline CDR1 is MNHEY and CDR2 SVGEGT. CDR3 sequence: CASSNRGQPPHQYF. In DNA form, the CDR3 reads TGTGCCAGCAGTAACCGGGGACAGCCCCCCCACCAGTACTTC.

The chain carries TRBV29-1 and TRBJ1-1, with D possibly matching TRBD1 (6 bases). The V end was cut by 2 bases, the J end by 4 bases, with 17 bases between. The CDR3 is 15 residues long. Germline V gene data show CDR1 as SQVTM and CDR2 as ANQGSEA. The CDR3 reads CSVETRRGASTEAFF. The CDR3 DNA reads as TGCAGCGTTGAAACGAGGCGGGGGGCGTCCACTGAAGCTTTCTTT.